Listed here is a single T cell receptor beta chain. Antigen specificity is unknown. Produced via immunoSEQ multiplex PCR; TCRdb's table is partial and in-frame only. The table includes about 40,000 clones, approximately 90% detected once. Documented time point: week 5, during vaccination. In every dose of vaccine, 300 ug of mutant IDH1 20-mer peptide was given alongside topical imiquimod. V shed 1 base, J shed 2 bases, and the junction held 5 bases outside the gene matches. Germline assignment: CDR1 LNHDA and CDR2 SQIVND (reference sequence). There are 17 residues in the CDR3. This entry belongs to a study of a mutant IDH1 vaccine in newly diagnosed glioma. Whole-study context: Investigators started vaccination 4-6 weeks after radiotherapy alone, or with temozolomide cycles. The sex distribution of treated patients was roughly 62% male and roughly 38% female, with a mean age of approximately 40 years. Patients previously underwent radiotherapy, temozolomide, or both, and most underwent both.

Findings of the study overall: Of the patients, about 95% had vaccine-induced immune responses.

This TCR derives from a man aged 50 or older with glioma. The specimen was PBMCs, collected from a glioma patient whose treatment included an IDH1 peptide vaccine. The rearrangement joins TRBV19 to TRBJ2-3; 11 positions match TRBD2. The CDR3 loop reads CASSIVGTSGDTDTQYF. The CDR3 coding sequence is TGTGCCAGTAGTATAGTCGGGACTAGCGGAGACACAGATACGCAGTATTTT.